Listed below are T cell receptor beta chains from one sample, sequenced in a study of yellow fever vaccine responses in identical twins. A single record per CDR3 protein comes from TCRdb applying MiXCR to the RT-PCR reads. The top ten hold around 12% of the sample, which has thousands of distinct CDR3 sequences, 77% seen once. The specimen was T cells from blood (PBMCs), unsorted or a sorted subset (not recorded which), collected before or after yellow fever vaccination (not recorded which). The receptors stem from a woman in her late teens or twenties who received the yellow fever vaccine. The CDR3 runs from the conserved cysteine through the conserved F or W. The D gene is left open where the match is weak. The listing skips clone size in some rows; elsewhere it reads once, few, many or a size class.

CDR3: CASSQPGLAGGDYNEQFF
DNA: TGTGCCAGCAGCCAACCGGGACTAGCGGGAGGTGACTACAATGAGCAGTTCTTC
D: TRBD2
J: TRBJ2-1
length: 18
V: TRBV4-2
size: NA

CDR3: CASSDRTETGELFF
DNA: TGCGCCAGCAGTGATCGGACGGAGACCGGGGAGCTGTTTTTT
D: NA
J: TRBJ2-2
length: 14
V: TRBV10-1
size: few

CDR3: CAWKRDDYNEQFF
DNA: TGTGCCTGGAAACGGGACGACTACAATGAGCAGTTCTTC
D: NA
J: TRBJ2-1
length: 13
V: TRBV30
size: NA

CDR3: CASSHPPGQGIDTQYF
DNA: TGTGCCAGCAGCCACCCCCCGGGACAGGGGATAGATACGCAGTATTTT
D: TRBD1
J: TRBJ2-3
length: 16
V: TRBV4-2
size: once

CDR3: CAWSPPSGSRNEQFF
DNA: TGTGCCTGGAGTCCCCCTAGCGGGAGTAGAAATGAGCAGTTCTTC
D: TRBD2
J: TRBJ2-1
length: 15
V: TRBV30
size: once

CDR3: CASSQEGQGAYEQYF
DNA: TGCGCCAGCAGCCAAGAAGGACAGGGTGCCTACGAGCAGTACTTC
D: TRBD1
J: TRBJ2-7
length: 15
V: TRBV4-1
size: NA

CDR3: CASSIVGYDDEQYF
DNA: TGTGCCAGCAGTATAGTAGGGTACGACGACGAGCAGTACTTC
D: NA
J: TRBJ2-7
length: 14
V: TRBV28
size: NA

CDR3: CASSERLGPSYEQYF
DNA: TGTGCCAGCAGTGAAAGGTTGGGGCCCTCCTACGAGCAGTACTTC
D: NA
J: TRBJ2-7
length: 15
V: TRBV2
size: few

CDR3: CASSGLSWGGSETQYF
DNA: TGTGCCAGCAGCGGCCTTTCGTGGGGCGGTTCGGAGACCCAGTACTTC
D: NA
J: TRBJ2-5
length: 16
V: TRBV11-3
size: NA

CDR3: CASSQDPAGGYNEQFF
DNA: TGTGCCAGCAGCCAAGATCCAGCGGGGGGGTACAATGAGCAGTTCTTC
D: TRBD2
J: TRBJ2-1
length: 16
V: TRBV3-1
size: NA

CDR3: CASSRSVGRGVDTQYF
DNA: TGTGCCAGCAGCCGTTCGGTCGGGAGAGGGGTAGATACGCAGTATTTT
D: NA
J: TRBJ2-3
length: 16
V: TRBV7-2
size: NA

CDR3: CAISGTARETQYF
DNA: TGTGCCATCAGTGGGACAGCACGAGAGACCCAGTACTTC
D: NA
J: TRBJ2-5
length: 13
V: TRBV10-3
size: NA

CDR3: CASSQVSWTPTGELFF
DNA: TGTGCCAGCAGCCAAGTTAGCTGGACCCCGACCGGGGAGCTGTTTTTT
D: NA
J: TRBJ2-2
length: 16
V: TRBV14
size: NA

CDR3: CASSETGAGAYEQYF
DNA: TGTGCCAGCAGTGAAACAGGGGCGGGGGCCTACGAGCAGTACTTC
D: NA
J: TRBJ2-7
length: 15
V: TRBV2
size: few

CDR3: CASSFIPRGTAQETQYF
DNA: TGTGCCAGCAGCTTTATCCCTCGAGGGACAGCCCAAGAGACCCAGTACTTC
D: TRBD1
J: TRBJ2-5
length: 17
V: TRBV11-3
size: NA

CDR3: CASSLAGDHEQYF
DNA: TGTGCCAGCAGCTTAGCGGGGGACCACGAGCAGTACTTC
D: NA
J: TRBJ2-7
length: 13
V: TRBV7-9
size: NA

CDR3: CASSLLREGEQYF
DNA: TGTGCCAGCAGCTTACTCAGGGAAGGGGAGCAGTACTTC
D: NA
J: TRBJ2-7
length: 13
V: TRBV7-3
size: NA

CDR3: CASSLAGFEQYF
DNA: TGTGCCAGCAGCCTAGCGGGGTTCGAGCAGTACTTC
D: TRBD2
J: TRBJ2-7
length: 12
V: TRBV11-1
size: NA

CDR3: CSARDVGGQGGYEQYF
DNA: TGCAGTGCTAGAGATGTTGGCGGGCAGGGTGGCTACGAGCAGTACTTC
D: NA
J: TRBJ2-7
length: 16
V: TRBV20-1
size: NA

CDR3: CSVEWTSGSYEQYF
DNA: TGCAGCGTTGAGTGGACTAGCGGATCCTACGAGCAGTACTTC
D: TRBD2
J: TRBJ2-7
length: 14
V: TRBV29-1
size: NA

CDR3: CASSIRDGAYEQYF
DNA: TGCGCCAGCAGCATCCGGGACGGCGCCTACGAGCAGTACTTC
D: NA
J: TRBJ2-7
length: 14
V: TRBV4-1
size: once

CDR3: CASRKGASATGELFF
DNA: TGTGCCAGCAGAAAAGGGGCTAGCGCCACCGGGGAGCTGTTTTTT
D: NA
J: TRBJ2-2
length: 15
V: TRBV11-1
size: NA

CDR3: CASSQLGENTEAFF
DNA: TGCGCCAGCAGCCAACTAGGAGAGAACACTGAAGCTTTCTTT
D: NA
J: TRBJ1-1
length: 14
V: TRBV4-1
size: NA

CDR3: CATTVQYSNQPQHF
DNA: TGTGCCACCACCGTACAATATAGCAATCAGCCCCAGCATTTT
D: NA
J: TRBJ1-5
length: 14
V: TRBV15
size: NA

CDR3: CAIREGSTEAFF
DNA: TGTGCCATCAGGGAGGGGTCCACTGAAGCTTTCTTT
D: NA
J: TRBJ1-1
length: 12
V: TRBV10-3
size: NA

CDR3: CASSLAADYEQYF
DNA: TGTGCCAGCAGCTTAGCCGCCGATTACGAGCAGTACTTC
D: NA
J: TRBJ2-7
length: 13
V: TRBV7-9
size: once

CDR3: CANGQGLDTEAFF
DNA: TGTGCCAACGGACAGGGTTTAGACACTGAAGCTTTCTTT
D: TRBD1
J: TRBJ1-1
length: 13
V: TRBV10-3
size: NA

CDR3: CASSKAPRGNTGELFF
DNA: TGTGCCAGCAGTAAAGCCCCTCGGGGGAACACCGGGGAGCTGTTTTTT
D: NA
J: TRBJ2-2
length: 16
V: TRBV12-3/TRBV12-4
size: NA

CDR3: CASSTGTGGSYNSPLHF
DNA: TGTGCCAGTAGTACCGGGACAGGGGGCTCCTATAATTCACCCCTCCACTTT
D: TRBD1
J: TRBJ1-6
length: 17
V: TRBV19
size: NA

CDR3: CASSLNRAGGTDTQYF
DNA: TGTGCCAGCAGCCTCAACAGGGCAGGAGGCACAGATACGCAGTATTTT
D: NA
J: TRBJ2-3
length: 16
V: TRBV7-9
size: NA

CDR3: CASSYSSYEQYF
DNA: TGTGCCAGCAGTTACTCGTCCTACGAGCAGTACTTC
D: NA
J: TRBJ2-7
length: 12
V: TRBV6-2/TRBV6-3
size: NA

CDR3: CASSPSGGEQFF
DNA: TGTGCCAGCAGTCCTAGCGGGGGTGAGCAGTTCTTC
D: TRBD2
J: TRBJ2-1
length: 12
V: TRBV6-1
size: NA

CDR3: CASSLVTSATNEKLFF
DNA: TGTGCCAGCAGCTTAGTTACTTCGGCAACTAATGAAAAACTGTTTTTT
D: NA
J: TRBJ1-4
length: 16
V: TRBV11-1
size: NA

CDR3: CSVVLALSYEQYF
DNA: TGCAGCGTTGTGCTCGCCCTATCCTACGAGCAGTACTTC
D: NA
J: TRBJ2-7
length: 13
V: TRBV29-1
size: NA

CDR3: CASSIQGAGETQYF
DNA: TGTGCCAGCAGTATCCAGGGGGCAGGAGAGACCCAGTACTTC
D: TRBD1
J: TRBJ2-5
length: 14
V: TRBV27
size: NA

CDR3: CASSEGAYEQYF
DNA: TGTGCCAGCAGTGAGGGGGCCTACGAGCAGTACTTC
D: NA
J: TRBJ2-7
length: 12
V: TRBV2
size: NA

CDR3: CASSQIQGSYEQYF
DNA: TGCGCCAGCAGCCAAATTCAGGGCTCCTACGAGCAGTACTTC
D: NA
J: TRBJ2-7
length: 14
V: TRBV4-1
size: NA

CDR3: CASAQQMTATYEQYF
DNA: TGTGCCAGCGCACAACAGATGACAGCTACCTACGAGCAGTACTTC
D: NA
J: TRBJ2-7
length: 15
V: TRBV4-2
size: NA

CDR3: CATTPSGTHNEQFF
DNA: TGTGCCACGACCCCATCCGGGACCCACAATGAGCAGTTCTTC
D: NA
J: TRBJ2-1
length: 14
V: TRBV15
size: NA

CDR3: CASGFGTNTGELFF
DNA: TGTGCTAGTGGTTTTGGAACGAACACCGGGGAGCTGTTTTTT
D: NA
J: TRBJ2-2
length: 14
V: TRBV12-5
size: few

CDR3: CSARGFAWHDNEQFF
DNA: TGCAGTGCTAGGGGGTTTGCGTGGCACGACAATGAGCAGTTCTTC
D: NA
J: TRBJ2-1
length: 15
V: TRBV20-1
size: NA

CDR3: CASSKVFGRTYEQYF
DNA: TGTGCCAGCAGCAAAGTCTTTGGCAGAACCTACGAGCAGTACTTC
D: NA
J: TRBJ2-7
length: 15
V: TRBV21-1
size: NA

CDR3: CAISESVNQLLYGYTF
DNA: TGTGCCATCAGTGAGTCCGTCAATCAGCTACTCTATGGCTACACCTTC
D: NA
J: TRBJ1-2
length: 16
V: TRBV10-3
size: NA

CDR3: CATWRDEGYNEQFF
DNA: TGTGCCACCTGGCGCGACGAGGGGTACAATGAGCAGTTCTTC
D: NA
J: TRBJ2-1
length: 14
V: TRBV24-1
size: NA

CDR3: CASSQDRAYEQYF
DNA: TGCGCCAGCAGCCAAGATCGGGCATACGAGCAGTACTTC
D: NA
J: TRBJ2-7
length: 13
V: TRBV4-3
size: once

CDR3: CSVYGNTGELFF
DNA: TGCAGCGTCTATGGGAACACCGGGGAGCTGTTTTTT
D: NA
J: TRBJ2-2
length: 12
V: TRBV29-1
size: NA

CDR3: CASSQVARTENIQYF
DNA: TGCGCCAGCAGCCAAGTCGCTCGTACCGAAAACATTCAGTACTTC
D: NA
J: TRBJ2-4
length: 15
V: TRBV4-1
size: few

CDR3: CASSLADRGYEQYF
DNA: TGTGCCAGCAGCTTAGCGGACAGGGGCTACGAGCAGTACTTC
D: TRBD1
J: TRBJ2-7
length: 14
V: TRBV7-9
size: NA

CDR3: CASSHGERGGDTQYF
DNA: TGTGCCAGCAGCCACGGAGAGCGGGGGGGTGATACGCAGTATTTT
D: TRBD2
J: TRBJ2-3
length: 15
V: TRBV11-3
size: NA

CDR3: CASGQAKGPQHF
DNA: TGTGCCAGCGGACAGGCGAAAGGGCCCCAGCATTTT
D: TRBD1
J: TRBJ1-5
length: 12
V: TRBV6-1
size: NA

CDR3: CASSPAQGANYGYTF
DNA: TGTGCCAGCAGCCCAGCACAGGGGGCCAACTATGGCTACACCTTC
D: TRBD1
J: TRBJ1-2
length: 15
V: TRBV3-1
size: NA

CDR3: CASSSPQGNEQYF
DNA: TGTGCCAGCAGCTCTCCTCAGGGGAACGAGCAGTACTTC
D: NA
J: TRBJ2-7
length: 13
V: TRBV11-1
size: NA

CDR3: CASREGSYEQYF
DNA: TGTGCCAGCAGAGAGGGCTCCTACGAGCAGTACTTC
D: NA
J: TRBJ2-7
length: 12
V: TRBV7-9
size: once

CDR3: CASSLESGRGEAFF
DNA: TGTGCCAGCAGCTTAGAGTCCGGCCGCGGTGAAGCTTTCTTT
D: NA
J: TRBJ1-1
length: 14
V: TRBV11-1
size: NA

CDR3: CASGLSPGLSSGNTIYF
DNA: TGTGCCAGCGGACTTTCTCCGGGACTGAGCTCTGGAAACACCATATATTTT
D: NA
J: TRBJ1-3
length: 17
V: TRBV10-2
size: NA